This T cell receptor (beta chain) was sequenced during a study of CD8 T cells in ankylosing spondylitis. TCRdb analysed the 5' RACE reads with MiXCR anew, one entry per CDR3 protein. The sample yields roughly 60,000 distinct CDR3 sequences, about 6.2% seen once. The CDR3 has 14 amino acids. Germline V gene sequence: CDR1 SGHNT, CDR2 YYREEE (reference sequence). Trimming removed 3 bases from V and 1 base from J; junction bases left unmatched: 2. Sequenced material: synovial fluid, either unsorted or a sorted T cell fraction (not recorded which). The receptor was derived from a male donor with ankylosing spondylitis. The V gene is TRBV5-4, the J gene TRBJ2-5; 8 bases agree with TRBD1. CDR3 coding DNA: TGTGCCAGCAGCTGGACAGGGAGCCAAGAGACCCAGTACTTC. Protein: CASSWTGSQETQYF.